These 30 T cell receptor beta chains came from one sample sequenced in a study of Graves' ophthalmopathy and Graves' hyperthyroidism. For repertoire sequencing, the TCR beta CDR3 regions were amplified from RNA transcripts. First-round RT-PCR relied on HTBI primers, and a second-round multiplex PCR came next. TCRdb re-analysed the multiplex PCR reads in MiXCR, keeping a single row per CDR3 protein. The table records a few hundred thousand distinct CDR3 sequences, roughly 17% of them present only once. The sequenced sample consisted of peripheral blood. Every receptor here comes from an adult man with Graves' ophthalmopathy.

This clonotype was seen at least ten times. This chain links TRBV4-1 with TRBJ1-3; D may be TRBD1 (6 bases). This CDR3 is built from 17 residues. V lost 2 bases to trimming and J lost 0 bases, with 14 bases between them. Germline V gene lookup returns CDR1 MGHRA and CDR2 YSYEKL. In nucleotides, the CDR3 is TGCGCCAGCAGCCAAACCCGTGGGGGGGCCTCTGGAAACACCATATATTTT. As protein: CASSQTRGGASGNTIYF.

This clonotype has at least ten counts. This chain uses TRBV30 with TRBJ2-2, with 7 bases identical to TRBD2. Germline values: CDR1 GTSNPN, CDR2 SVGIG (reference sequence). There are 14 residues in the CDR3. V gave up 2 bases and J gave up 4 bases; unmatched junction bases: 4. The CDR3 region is CAWSPSGITGELFF. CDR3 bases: TGTGCCTGGAGTCCTAGCGGAATCACCGGGGAGCTGTTTTTT.

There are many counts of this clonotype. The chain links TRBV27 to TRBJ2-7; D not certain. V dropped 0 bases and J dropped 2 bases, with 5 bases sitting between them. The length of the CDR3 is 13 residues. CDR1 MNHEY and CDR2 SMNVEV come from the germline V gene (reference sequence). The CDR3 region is CASSLSTAYEQYF. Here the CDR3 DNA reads TGTGCCAGCAGTTTATCAACGGCCTACGAGCAGTACTTC.

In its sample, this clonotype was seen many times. CDR3 region: CASSQDPNHEQYF. DNA for the CDR3: TGCGCCAGCAGCCAAGACCCCAATCACGAGCAGTACTTC. The chain couples TRBV4-3 to TRBJ2-7; D uncertain. V gave up 0 bases and J gave up 5 bases, with 8 bases separating them. This CDR3 has 13 residues. CDR1 LGHNA and CDR2 YSLEER come from the germline V gene.

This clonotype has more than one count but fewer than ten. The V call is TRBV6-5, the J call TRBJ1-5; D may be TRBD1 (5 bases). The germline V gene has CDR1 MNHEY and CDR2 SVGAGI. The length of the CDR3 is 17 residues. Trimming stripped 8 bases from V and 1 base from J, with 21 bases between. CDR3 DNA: TGTGCCAGCGTTGGGGCAGGGTTTCGAACGAGCAATCAGCCCCAGCATTTT. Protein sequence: CASVGAGFRTSNQPQHF.

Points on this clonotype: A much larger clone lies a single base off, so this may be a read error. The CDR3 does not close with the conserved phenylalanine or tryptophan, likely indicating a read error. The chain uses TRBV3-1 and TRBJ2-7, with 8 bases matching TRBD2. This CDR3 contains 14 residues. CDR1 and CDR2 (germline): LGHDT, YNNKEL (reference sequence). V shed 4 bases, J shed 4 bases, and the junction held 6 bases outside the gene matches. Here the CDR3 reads CASSPTSGGYEQYL. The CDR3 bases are TGTGCCAGCAGCCCCACTAGCGGTGGTTACGAGCAGTACCTC.

CDR3 in amino acids: CASRRQGGEETQYF. The CDR3 coding sequence is TGTGCCAGCAGGAGACAGGGTGGGGAAGAGACCCAGTACTTC. This chain uses TRBV12-3 or TRBV12-4 with TRBJ2-5; 7 bases are shared with TRBD1. CDR3 length: 14 amino acids. Losses at the gene ends were 6 bases for V and 3 bases for J; bases not matched to a gene: 7.

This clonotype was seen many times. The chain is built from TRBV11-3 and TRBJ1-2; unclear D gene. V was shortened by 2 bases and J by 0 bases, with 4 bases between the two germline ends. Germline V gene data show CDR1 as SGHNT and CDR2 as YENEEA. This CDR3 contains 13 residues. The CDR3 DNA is TGTGCCAGCAGCTTATGGGCTAACTATGGCTACACCTTC. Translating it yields CASSLWANYGYTF.

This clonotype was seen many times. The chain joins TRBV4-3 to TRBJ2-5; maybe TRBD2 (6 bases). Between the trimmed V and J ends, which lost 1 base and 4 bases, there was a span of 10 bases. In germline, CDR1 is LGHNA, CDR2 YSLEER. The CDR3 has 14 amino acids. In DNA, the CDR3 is TGCGCCAGCAGCCAAGTTGCGGGGATAGAGACCCAGTACTTC. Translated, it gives CASSQVAGIETQYF.

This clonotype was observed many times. The CDR3 protein is CSARDFAGGENTIYF. Written as DNA, the CDR3 is TGCAGTGCTAGAGATTTTGCAGGGGGCGAAAACACCATATATTTT. The rearrangement links TRBV20-1 to TRBJ1-3, with 8 bases fitting TRBD1. CDR1 is DFQATT and CDR2 is SNEGSKA in the germline V gene (reference sequence). The CDR3 loop spans 15 amino acids. V trimming: 0 bases; J trimming: 6 bases; junction bases outside the gene matches: 7.

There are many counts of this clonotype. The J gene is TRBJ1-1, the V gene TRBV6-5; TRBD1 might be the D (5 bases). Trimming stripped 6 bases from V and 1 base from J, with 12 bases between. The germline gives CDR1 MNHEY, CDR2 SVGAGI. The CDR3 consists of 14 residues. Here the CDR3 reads CASRLGTANTEAFF. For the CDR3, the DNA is TGTGCCAGCAGACTCGGGACGGCGAACACTGAAGCTTTCTTT.

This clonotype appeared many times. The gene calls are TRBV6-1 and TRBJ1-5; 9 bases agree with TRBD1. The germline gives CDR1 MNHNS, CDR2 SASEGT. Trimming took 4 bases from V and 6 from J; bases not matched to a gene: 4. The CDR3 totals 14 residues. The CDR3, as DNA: TGTGCCAGCAGTGGAACAGGGGGCCCTCAGCCCCAGCATTTT. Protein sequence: CASSGTGGPQPQHF.

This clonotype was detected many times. The CDR3 nucleotides read TGTGCCAGCAGCTTAGCCCCGGCGGGGGGCCCAGAGACCCAGTACTTC. Amino acid sequence: CASSLAPAGGPETQYF. The genes are TRBV7-8 and TRBJ2-5, with TRBD2 matching over 8 bases. Germline V gene sequence: CDR1 SGHVS, CDR2 FQNEAQ. The CDR3 extends over 16 amino acids. V gave up 0 bases and J gave up 4 bases; unmatched junction bases: 7.

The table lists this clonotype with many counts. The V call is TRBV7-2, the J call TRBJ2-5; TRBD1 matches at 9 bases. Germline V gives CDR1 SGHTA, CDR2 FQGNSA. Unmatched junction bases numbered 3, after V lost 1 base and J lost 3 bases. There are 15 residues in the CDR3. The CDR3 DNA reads TGTGCCAGCAGCTTAGGGACAGGGGATGAAGAGACCCAGTACTTC. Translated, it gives CASSLGTGDEETQYF.

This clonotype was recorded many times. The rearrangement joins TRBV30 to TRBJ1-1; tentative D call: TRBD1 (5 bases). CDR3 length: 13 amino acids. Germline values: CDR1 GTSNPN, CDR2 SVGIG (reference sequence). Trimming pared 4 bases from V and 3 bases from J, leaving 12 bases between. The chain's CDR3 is CAWKLRVDTEAFF. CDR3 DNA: TGTGCCTGGAAACTCAGGGTAGACACTGAAGCTTTCTTT.

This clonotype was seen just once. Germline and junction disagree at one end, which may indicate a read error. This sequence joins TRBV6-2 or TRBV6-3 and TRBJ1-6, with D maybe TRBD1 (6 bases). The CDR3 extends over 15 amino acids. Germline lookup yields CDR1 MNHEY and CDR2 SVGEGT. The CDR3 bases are TGTGCCAGCAATGGACCCGGGACAAATAATTTACCCCTCCACTTT. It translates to CASNGPGTNNLPLHF.

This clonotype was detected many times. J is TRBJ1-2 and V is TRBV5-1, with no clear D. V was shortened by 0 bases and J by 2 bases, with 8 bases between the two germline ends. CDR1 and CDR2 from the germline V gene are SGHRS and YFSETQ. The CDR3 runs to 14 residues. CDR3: CASSLDSDNYGYTF. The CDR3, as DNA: TGCGCCAGCAGCTTGGACAGTGACAACTATGGCTACACCTTC.

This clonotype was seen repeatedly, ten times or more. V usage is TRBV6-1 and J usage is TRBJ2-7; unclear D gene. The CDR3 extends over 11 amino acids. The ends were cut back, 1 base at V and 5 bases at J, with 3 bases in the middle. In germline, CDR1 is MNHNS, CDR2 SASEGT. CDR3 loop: CASSEVDEQYF. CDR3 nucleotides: TGTGCCAGCAGTGAAGTCGACGAGCAGTACTTC.

Here the CDR3 reads CASSQRDQTGYTF. The CDR3 DNA reads TGTGCCAGCAGCCAAAGGGACCAAACTGGCTACACCTTC. The chain joins TRBV4-2 to TRBJ1-2; D perhaps matches TRBD1 (5 bases). Germline V gene sequence: CDR1 LGHNA, CDR2 YNFKEQ. This CDR3 spans 13 amino acids. V was cut by 2 bases and J by 7 bases, with 11 bases left in between.

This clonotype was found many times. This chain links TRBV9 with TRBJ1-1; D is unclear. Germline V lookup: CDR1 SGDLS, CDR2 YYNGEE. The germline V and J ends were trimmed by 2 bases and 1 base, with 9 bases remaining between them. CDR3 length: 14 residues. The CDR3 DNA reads TGTGCCAGCAGCGTGCAGGAATGGAACACTGAAGCTTTCTTT. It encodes CASSVQEWNTEAFF.

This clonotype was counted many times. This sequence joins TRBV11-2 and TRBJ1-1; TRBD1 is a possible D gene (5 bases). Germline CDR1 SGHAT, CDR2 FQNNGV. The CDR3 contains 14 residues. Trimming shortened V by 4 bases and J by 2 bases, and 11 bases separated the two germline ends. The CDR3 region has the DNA TGTGCCAGCAGCTCTATCGACAGCAACACTGAAGCTTTCTTT. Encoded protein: CASSSIDSNTEAFF.

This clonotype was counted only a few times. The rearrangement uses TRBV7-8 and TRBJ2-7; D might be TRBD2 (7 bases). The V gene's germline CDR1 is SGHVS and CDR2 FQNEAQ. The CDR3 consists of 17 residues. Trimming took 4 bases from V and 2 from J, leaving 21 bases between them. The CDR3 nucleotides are TGTGCCAGCAGCTCTCAATTGGGCGGGGGACACACCTACGAGCAGTACTTC. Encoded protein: CASSSQLGGGHTYEQYF. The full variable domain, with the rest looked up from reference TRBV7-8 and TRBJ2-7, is GAGVSQSPRYKVAKRGQDVALRCDPISGHVSLFWYQQALGQGPEFLTYFQNEAQLDKSGLPSDRFFAERPEGSVSTLKIQRTQQEDSAVYLCASSSQLGGGHTYEQYFGPGTRLTVT.

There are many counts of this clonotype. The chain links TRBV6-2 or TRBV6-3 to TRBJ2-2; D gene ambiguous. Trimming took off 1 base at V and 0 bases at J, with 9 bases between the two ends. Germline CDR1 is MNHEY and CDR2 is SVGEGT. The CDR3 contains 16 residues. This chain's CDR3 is CASSYLGYANTGELFF. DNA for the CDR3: TGTGCCAGCAGTTACTTGGGGTACGCGAACACCGGGGAGCTGTTTTTT.

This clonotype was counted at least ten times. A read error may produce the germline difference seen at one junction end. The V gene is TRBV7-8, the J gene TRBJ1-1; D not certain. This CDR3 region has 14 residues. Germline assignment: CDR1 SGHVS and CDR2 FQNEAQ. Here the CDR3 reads CASSWYTVNTEALF. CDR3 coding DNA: TGTGCCAGCAGCTGGTATACAGTGAACACTGAAGCTCTCTTT. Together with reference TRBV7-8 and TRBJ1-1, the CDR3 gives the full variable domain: GAGVSQSPRYKVAKRGQDVALRCDPISGHVSLFWYQQALGQGPEFLTYFQNEAQLDKSGLPSDRFFAERPEGSVSTLKIQRTQQEDSAVYLCASSWYTVNTEALFGQGTRLTVV.

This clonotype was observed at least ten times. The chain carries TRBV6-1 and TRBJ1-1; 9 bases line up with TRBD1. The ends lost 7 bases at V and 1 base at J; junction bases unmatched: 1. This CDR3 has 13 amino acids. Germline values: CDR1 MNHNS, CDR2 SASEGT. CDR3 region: CASKGQGNTEAFF. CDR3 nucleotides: TGTGCCAGCAAGGGACAGGGGAACACTGAAGCTTTCTTT.

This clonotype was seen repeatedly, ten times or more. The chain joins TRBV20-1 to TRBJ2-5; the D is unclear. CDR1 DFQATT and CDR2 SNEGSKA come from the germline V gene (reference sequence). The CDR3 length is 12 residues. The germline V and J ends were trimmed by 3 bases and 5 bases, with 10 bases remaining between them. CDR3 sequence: CSASVGEETQYF. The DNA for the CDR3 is TGCAGTGCTAGCGTAGGCGAGGAGACCCAGTACTTC.

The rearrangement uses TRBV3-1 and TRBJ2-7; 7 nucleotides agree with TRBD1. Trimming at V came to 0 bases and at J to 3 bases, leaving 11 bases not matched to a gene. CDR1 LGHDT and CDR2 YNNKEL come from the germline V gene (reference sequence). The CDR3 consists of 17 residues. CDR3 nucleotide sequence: TGTGCCAGCAGCCAAGATCGGATGGCAGGGGGTCTCTACGAGCAGTACTTC. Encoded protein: CASSQDRMAGGLYEQYF.

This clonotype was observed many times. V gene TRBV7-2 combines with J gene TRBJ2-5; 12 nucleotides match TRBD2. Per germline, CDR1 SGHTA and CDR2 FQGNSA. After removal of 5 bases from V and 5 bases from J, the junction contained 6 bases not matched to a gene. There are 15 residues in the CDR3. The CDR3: CASSMRLAGEETQYF. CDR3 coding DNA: TGTGCCAGCAGCATGCGACTAGCGGGGGAGGAGACCCAGTACTTC.

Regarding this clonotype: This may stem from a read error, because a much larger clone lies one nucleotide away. The CDR3 loop is CASSVSAGSYEQYF. DNA of the CDR3: TGTGCCAGCAGCGTTAGCGCAGGCTCCTACGAGCAGTACTTC. The rearrangement links TRBV9 to TRBJ2-7; perhaps TRBD2 as D (5 bases). Germline V gene data show CDR1 as SGDLS and CDR2 as YYNGEE. This CDR3 contains 14 residues. The V end lost 2 bases, the J end lost 0 bases, and 9 bases lay between the germline ends.

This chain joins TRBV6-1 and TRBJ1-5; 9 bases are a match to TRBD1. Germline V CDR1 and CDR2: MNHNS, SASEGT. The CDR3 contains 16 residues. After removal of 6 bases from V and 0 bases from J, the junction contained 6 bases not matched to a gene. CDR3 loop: CASRPGQGYSNQPQHF. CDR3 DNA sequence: TGTGCCAGCAGACCGGGACAGGGTTATAGCAATCAGCCCCAGCATTTT.